This T cell receptor beta chain comes out of a study of tumor and adjacent non-tumor tissue in lung cancer. Turning to the study itself: Patients comprised about a dozen adenocarcinoma, a couple of squamous cell carcinoma and 1 small cell lung cancer. Samples averaged approximately 4.2 million productive TCRbeta reads each.

The library came from three nested PCR rounds adapted from ARM-PCR protocols. TCRdb reprocessed the multiplex PCR reads via MiXCR and lists one record per CDR3 protein. The table has about 110,000 distinct CDR3 sequences, over 75% seen once. Study findings and constraints: Normal lung showed higher cumulative top 100 clone frequency than tumor. Tumor tissue had significantly higher TCR diversity than normal lung.

Germline CDR1 SGHAT, CDR2 FQDESV (reference sequence). The CDR3 has 17 residues. As to this clonotype: The antigen is undetermined.

RNA was extracted from bulk tissue without any cell sorting. Sequences were obtained from lung tumor tissue. The V gene is TRBV11-1, the J gene TRBJ2-1; 7 bases match TRBD2. This TCR came from a man between 65 and 85 years old with non-small cell lung cancer. As DNA, the CDR3 is TGTGGCAGGAGCTCCACCTTTAACGGGAGGTCCGTCAATGAGCAGTTCTTC. Protein product: CGRSSTFNGRSVNEQFF.